These 2 T cell receptor beta chains were all obtained from the same sample, sequenced in a study of shared clonotypes between healthy human individuals. Repertoires were generated with immunoSEQ multiplex PCR, while TCRdb's copy carries only in-frame clones and drops some. The repertoire holds more than 900,000 clones, about four fifths seen once, with 0.61% in the top ten. The sample consisted of memory CD4+ T cells from PBMCs. Described subset: CD45RA-negative fraction. Receptor source: a man younger than 30 in good health. Some clones in this sample may be carry-over from other donors' samples.

The chain recombines TRBV18 with TRBJ1-1; D not certain. CDR3 length: 15 amino acids. Trimming shortened V by 6 bases and J by 13 bases, and 27 bases separated the two germline ends. Germline loops: CDR1 KGHSH, CDR2 LQKENI. Here the CDR3 reads CASSPLKVSGLKGFF. Here the CDR3 DNA reads TGTGCCAGCTCGCCTCTGAAGGTTTCCGGACTGAAGGGTTTCTTT.

This clone has just a few counts. V gene TRBV12-5 combines with J gene TRBJ1-1, with D unclear. Germline loops: CDR1 LGHNT, CDR2 FRNRAP. Deletions cut 4 bases from V and 4 bases from J, with 10 bases between. The CDR3 is made up of 13 amino acids. The CDR3 sequence: CASGSTWGTEAFF. For the CDR3, the DNA is TGTGCTAGTGGTTCGACTTGGGGCACTGAAGCTTTCTTT.